This T cell receptor (beta chain) is drawn from a study of identical twins (dated by TCRdb to about 2016). Study-wide context: To test whether fetal clonotypes persist, the study used deep sequencing on TCR alpha and beta repertoires from monozygotic twins, unrelated adults of various ages, and cord blood. To rule out contamination, the twin experiments were replicated at different times with different library preparation protocols. Broader findings and caveats from the paper: Conclusions relied on cross-sectional statistical analysis, since the same donors could not be followed over many years. Abundant cord blood beta clonotypes had fewer insertions, young adult naive repertoires showed a similar but weaker trend, and memory repertoires showed no such trend. Out-of-frame TCR alpha sequences shared between twins showed an excess of low generation-probability sequences compared with coincidental sharing between unrelated individuals. Zero-insertion analyses could be partly confounded by invariant T cells such as MAIT and iNKT, although diverse VJ usage argued against such confounding for most clonotypes. Recombination models systematically underestimated out-of-frame TCR alpha sharing in monozygotic twins but agreed with sharing between unrelated individuals. The excess sharing between twins in beta out-of-frame sequences was weaker because fewer shared sequences reduced the signal-to-noise ratio.

The library was obtained by 5' RACE. The instrument was an Illumina HiSeq 2000. Template switching added a universal primer binding site, and the final cDNA carried a unique molecular identifier that allowed TCR cDNA molecules to be counted accurately. Specific primers in the conserved constant-segment region were used to synthesize first-strand cDNA for TCR alpha and beta chains. Each cDNA library was double barcoded, with a SMART-Mk sample barcode plus Illumina barcodes, to control for contamination. TruSeq adapter sequences and Illumina sample barcodes were added in two successive PCR steps. Sequencing of the TCR alpha and beta cDNA libraries was done on the Illumina HiSeq platform using custom primers. The study's own analysis went as follows. Unique molecular identifiers were extracted from raw reads with MiGEC, and CDR3 positions were determined with MiXCR. Recombination models were inferred per individual with the repgenHMM and IGoR tools using an EM algorithm. Shared clonotypes were analyzed with the tcR package in R, and sharing was normalized by the product of cloneset sizes. To study raw recombination without the effects of thymic and clonal selection, out-of-frame nonproductive sequences were analyzed. TCRdb reran the public reads through fastp at Q25 and MiXCR, keeping productive beta chains. Every CDR3 protein is listed once, alongside the most common genes and DNA of its rows. These V and J calls rely on TCRdb rather than the paper's analysis. The sample table contains hundreds of thousands of distinct CDR3 sequences; only one count was recorded for approximately 6% of them. Around 2% of the sample lies in the top ten.

In the germline V gene, CDR1 corresponds to MNHEY and CDR2 to SVGEGT. The CDR3, cysteine through phenylalanine, is 16 amino acids long. Only the CDR3 DNA is retained, 48 bases long and in frame from the first base. V drops 0 bases and J drops 5 bases, leaving 11 bases in between. All donors were healthy Caucasians. Three unrelated non-twin adults were also sequenced: a male aged 18 to 30, a male aged 50 to 59 and a female aged 50 to 59. Miltenyi CD45RO+ enrichment and human naive T-cell isolation kits were used to isolate memory (CD45RO+) and naive T cells from PBMC. This clonotype was detected many times. There is no known antigen for this receptor. Base qualities are missing; no much larger clone stands one base away.

The V gene is TRBV6-2 or TRBV6-3 and the J gene is TRBJ1-6; the D gene cannot be named for sure. Sequencing was done on a sample of naive T cells sorted from blood. Taken with the paper, the label for cell subset or site translates to: cells isolated with a human naive T-cell isolation kit. This receptor was obtained from a man younger than 35 in good health. The CDR3 region: CASSYSWTANNSPLHF. The base sequence is TGTGCCAGCAGTTACTCATGGACGGCCAATAATTCACCCCTCCACTTT.